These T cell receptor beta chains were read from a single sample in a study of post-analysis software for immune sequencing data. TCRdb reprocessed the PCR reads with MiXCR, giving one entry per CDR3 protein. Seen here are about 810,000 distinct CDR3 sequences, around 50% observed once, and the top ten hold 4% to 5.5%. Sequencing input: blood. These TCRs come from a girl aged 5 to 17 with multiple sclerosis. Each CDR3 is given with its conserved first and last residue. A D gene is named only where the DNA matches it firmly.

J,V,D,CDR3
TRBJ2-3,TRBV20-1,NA,CSAKRGDTQYF
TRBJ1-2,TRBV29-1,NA,CSVDGGYGYTF
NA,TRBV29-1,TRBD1,CSVAPLTGKIHEQYF
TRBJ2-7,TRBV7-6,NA,CASSLKDRVYEQYF
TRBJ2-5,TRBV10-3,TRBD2,CAISDSGRASFGETQYF
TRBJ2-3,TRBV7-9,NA,CATRDSSSTDTQYF
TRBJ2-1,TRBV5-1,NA,CASSWYRARGSYNEQFF
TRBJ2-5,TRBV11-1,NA,CASSFVGRQETQYF
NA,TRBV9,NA,CASSSPSWRGQETQYF
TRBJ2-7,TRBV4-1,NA,CASSQGTVTYF
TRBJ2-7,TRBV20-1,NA,CSARDGRSPYEQYF
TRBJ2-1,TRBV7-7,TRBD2,CASSRSISGRDYNEQFF
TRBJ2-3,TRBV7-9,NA,CASSLARGRVADTQYF
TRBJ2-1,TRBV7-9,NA,CASSLEQERRVANEQFF
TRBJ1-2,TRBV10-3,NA,CAISETRKANYGYTF
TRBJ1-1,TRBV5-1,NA,CASSARRVGTEAFF
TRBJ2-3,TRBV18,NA,CASSLTHIRSTDTQYF
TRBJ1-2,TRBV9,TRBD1,CASSVAGQGASGYTF
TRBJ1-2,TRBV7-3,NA,CASSLEKSRTESLYGYTF
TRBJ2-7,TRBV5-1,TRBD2,CASSLRTSGGQSSYEQYF
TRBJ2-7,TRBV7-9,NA,CASSLAPGISYEQYF
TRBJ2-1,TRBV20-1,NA,CSARDWLNNEQFF
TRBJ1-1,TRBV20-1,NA,CSAFRGDSAFF
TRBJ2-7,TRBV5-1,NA,CASSIWPPPYEQYF
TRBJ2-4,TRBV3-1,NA,CASSQARTNTKNIQYF
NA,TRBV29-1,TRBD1,CSARDRRGETQYF
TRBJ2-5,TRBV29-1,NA,CSVLVGPGGIHTQYF
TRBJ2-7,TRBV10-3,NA,CASGTSGGYEQYF
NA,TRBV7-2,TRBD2,CASSLARSSGGETQYF
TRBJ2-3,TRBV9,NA,CTSSVGRRTDTQYF
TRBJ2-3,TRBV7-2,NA,CASSLEGPRTDTQYF
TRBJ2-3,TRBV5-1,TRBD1,CASSETGTGPTDTQYF
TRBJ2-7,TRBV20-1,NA,CSAPRGKPPLHEQYF
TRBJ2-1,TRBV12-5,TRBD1,CASGSLTGGPYNEQFF
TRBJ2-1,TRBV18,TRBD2,CASSPNLAGGREQFF
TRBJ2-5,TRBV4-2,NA,CASSPQPGGREETQYF
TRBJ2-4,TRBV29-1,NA,CSVESTDRDGKNIQYF
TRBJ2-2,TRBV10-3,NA,CAIAGVNTGELFF
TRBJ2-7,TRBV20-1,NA,CSARRYGTSYEQYF
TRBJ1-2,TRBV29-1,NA,CSVDHPSGDRNYGYTF
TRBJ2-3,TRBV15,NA,CATSTPLSGFNTDTQYF
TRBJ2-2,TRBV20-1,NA,CSASPPDRDTGERFF
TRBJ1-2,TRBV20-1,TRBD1,CSAEGDRVGGYTF
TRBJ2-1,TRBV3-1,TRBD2,CASSQQAGGGNEQFF
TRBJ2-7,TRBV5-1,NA,CASSLAVAESSYEQYF
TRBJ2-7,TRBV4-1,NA,CASSQSWQDSYEQYF
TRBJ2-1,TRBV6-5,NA,CASSKSWDREQFF
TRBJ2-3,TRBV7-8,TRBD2,CASSIGTNTQYF
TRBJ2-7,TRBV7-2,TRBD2,CASSILAGSYEQYF
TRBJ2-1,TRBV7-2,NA,CASSLDPGFTNEQFF
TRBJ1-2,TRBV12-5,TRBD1,CASGIESGTANYGYTF
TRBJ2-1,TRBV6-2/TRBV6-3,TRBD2,CASRAEGLANEQFF
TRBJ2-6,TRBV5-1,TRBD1,CASSQDRFPYSSGANVLTF
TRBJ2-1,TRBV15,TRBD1,CATSRDPGQGTRNEQFF
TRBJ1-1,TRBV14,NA,CASMRTAGTEAFF
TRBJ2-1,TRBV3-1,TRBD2,CASSPALAVSSYNEQFF